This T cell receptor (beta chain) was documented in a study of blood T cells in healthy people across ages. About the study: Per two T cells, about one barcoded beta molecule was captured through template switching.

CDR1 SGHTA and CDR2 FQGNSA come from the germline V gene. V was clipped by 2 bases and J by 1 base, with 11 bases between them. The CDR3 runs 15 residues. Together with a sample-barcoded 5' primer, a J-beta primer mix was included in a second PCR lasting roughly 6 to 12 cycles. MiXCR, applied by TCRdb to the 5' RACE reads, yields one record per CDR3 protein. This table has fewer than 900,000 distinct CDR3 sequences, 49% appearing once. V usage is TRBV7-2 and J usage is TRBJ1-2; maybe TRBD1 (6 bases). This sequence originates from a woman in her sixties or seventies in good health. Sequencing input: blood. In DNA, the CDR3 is TGTGCCAGCAGCTTACGGGGGGCGAATAACTATGGCTACACCTTC. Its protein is CASSLRGANNYGYTF.